Listed here is a single T cell receptor beta chain. This record comes from a study of CD8+ T cells in alopecia areata. Regarding treatment: oral pan-JAK inhibitor, 5-10 mg twice daily. This CDR3 is 13 amino acids long. V was clipped by 0 bases and J by 4 bases, with 7 bases between them. Germline V gene data show CDR1 as SGDLS and CDR2 as YYNGEE. The sequencing template was cDNA reverse transcribed from extracted RNA. Sequencing was performed with immunoSEQ multiplex PCR; in TCRdb, only in-frame clones are kept and a portion is missing. The sample carries 190,000 or so clones, 58% recorded once. The chain employs TRBV9 and TRBJ1-1; possibly TRBD1 for D (6 bases). Sequenced here: CD8+ T cells sorted from blood, sampled at week 24, from a patient treated with tofacitinib. This TCR was recovered from a human donor with alopecia areata. This CDR3 reads CASSVGGATEAFF. CDR3 DNA: TGTGCCAGCAGCGTAGGGGGGGCCACTGAAGCTTTCTTT. The whole variable domain, filled in from reference TRBV9 and TRBJ1-1, reads DSGVTQTPKHLITATGQRVTLRCSPRSGDLSVYWYQQSLDQGLQFLIQYYNGEERAKGNILERFSAQQFPDLHSELNLSSLELGDSALYFCASSVGGATEAFFGQGTRLTVV.